A single T cell receptor (beta chain) is shown here with its context. Its antigen is still unknown. Clones were read by immunoSEQ multiplex PCR, and TCRdb kept only the in-frame ones, dropping some. The sample includes around 60,000 clones, approximately 77% of them seen just once. These data come from a study of memory CD4+ T cells and cytomegalovirus serostatus. Study-level background: Donors were healthy Belgian adults, 8 to 10 CMV seropositive and about two dozen seronegative. General observations from the study: Of under 200 reported CMV TCRbeta sequences, 67 were found in memory CD4+ repertoires. A US-trained random forest predicted CMV serostatus with median AUC around 0.91.

Single viable CD3+CD4+CD8-CD45RO+ cells were sorted as the memory CD4+ T cells. This CDR3 has 15 amino acids. This TCR was sampled from an adult in good health and CMV-seronegative. The chain recombines TRBV21-1 with TRBJ2-7; the table's D call TRBD1 went unverified against the DNA. TRBV21-1 is noted as a pseudogene. The sample taken for sequencing was memory CD4+ T cells from blood. This CDR3 reads CASSSDRSSSYEQYF. The CDR3 bases are TGTGCCAGCAGCTCGGACAGGTCGAGCTCCTACGAGCAGTACTTC.